One sample yielded the 16 T cell receptor beta chains listed below, sequenced in a study of cytomegalovirus exposure and HLA in healthy donors. This table comes from immunoSEQ multiplex PCR, and its TCRdb copy is limited to in-frame clones, with some not included. Among some 130,000 clones listed, approximately 80% were seen once. The specimen sequenced was PBMCs. These receptors all stem from a man between 25 and 39 years old in good health and CMV-seropositive.

This clone has ten or more counts. Other DNA sequences within the sample encode an identical CDR3. This chain joins TRBV6-5 and TRBJ2-3, with 12 bases identical to TRBD2. This CDR3 region has 15 residues. V shed 6 bases and J 3 bases; nucleotides not matched to a gene: 4. Per germline, CDR1 MNHEY and CDR2 SVGAGI. Here the CDR3 DNA reads TGTGCCAGCAGGTCCGGACTAGCGGGGACAGATACGCAGTATTTT. Translation gives CASRSGLAGTDTQYF.

DNA of the CDR3: TGTGCCAGCAGCCCAGGACAGGGTTTAGGGCGGTACACCTTC. Translated: CASSPGQGLGRYTF. The rearrangement links TRBV28 to TRBJ1-2; 8 bases are shared with TRBD1. The J segment lost 11 bases and the V segment lost 6 bases, leaving 14 bases of the junction unmatched. The CDR3 length is 14 residues. Germline CDR1 reads MDHEN; CDR2 reads SYDVKM.

This clone came up a few times. The rearrangement uses TRBV4-1 and TRBJ2-1; no clear D. The V gene's germline CDR1 is MGHRA and CDR2 YSYEKL. V was cut by 0 bases and J by 2 bases, with 8 bases left in between. The CDR3 is 15 amino acids. Here the CDR3 reads CASSQDNSPYNEQFF. CDR3 bases: TGCGCCAGCAGCCAAGATAACTCACCCTACAATGAGCAGTTCTTC.

The rearrangement links TRBV7-8 to TRBJ1-2, with D hard to call. Germline values: CDR1 SGHVS, CDR2 FQNEAQ. This CDR3 has 14 residues. Trimming shortened V by 5 bases and J by 3 bases, and 13 bases separated the two germline ends. CDR3 nucleotide sequence: TGTGCCAGCAGCCCGGGAGCGGGGTACTATGGCTACACCTTC. Amino acid sequence: CASSPGAGYYGYTF.

The genes are TRBV27 and TRBJ2-7, with TRBD1 matching 9 bases. V gave up 6 bases and J gave up 2 bases; unmatched junction bases: 8. The CDR3 is 15 residues long. The germline gives CDR1 MNHEY, CDR2 SMNVEV (reference sequence). The CDR3 is CASSHTGTGTYEQYF. The CDR3 coding sequence is TGTGCCAGCAGCCACACCGGGACAGGGACCTACGAGCAGTACTTC.

The chain couples TRBV19 to TRBJ1-1, with D maybe TRBD1 (5 bases). CDR1 LNHDA and CDR2 SQIVND come from the germline V gene (reference sequence). The CDR3 consists of 14 residues. V was trimmed by 5 bases and J by 2 bases, leaving 12 bases between them. The CDR3 protein is CASSVGGGNTEAFF. For the CDR3, the DNA is TGTGCCAGTAGTGTCGGCGGGGGAAACACTGAAGCTTTCTTT. Variable domain in full (rest from reference TRBV19 and TRBJ1-1): DGGITQSPKYLFRKEGQNVTLSCEQNLNHDAMYWYRQDPGQGLRLIYYSQIVNDFQKGDIAEGYSVSREKKESFPLTVTSAQKNPTAFYLCASSVGGGNTEAFFGQGTRLTVV.

This chain joins TRBV2 and TRBJ2-3; 8 nucleotides line up with TRBD1. This CDR3 is built from 15 residues. Germline V gene data show CDR1 as SNHLY and CDR2 as FYNNEI. The trim removed 6 bases at V and 1 base at J, leaving 6 bases unmatched. CDR3 loop: CASRGQGAGTDTQYF. In nucleotides, the CDR3 is TGTGCCAGCAGGGGGCAGGGGGCCGGCACAGATACGCAGTATTTT.

The chain links TRBV5-1 to TRBJ2-7, with 8 bases fitting TRBD1. This CDR3 has 14 residues. The germline V gene encodes CDR1 SGHRS and CDR2 YFSETQ. V dropped 3 bases and J dropped 3; count of bases not matched to a gene: 5. For the CDR3, the DNA is TGCGCCAGCAGCTCGAGACAGGGGTACTACGAGCAGTACTTC. This sequence encodes CASSSRQGYYEQYF.

The chain combines TRBV30 with TRBJ2-7, with 10 bases identical to TRBD1. Germline lookup yields CDR1 GTSNPN and CDR2 SVGIG (reference sequence). This CDR3 spans 14 amino acids. Losses at the gene ends were 2 bases for V and 6 bases for J; bases not matched to a gene: 7. The CDR3 sequence is CAWSSGTGAREQYF. CDR3 sequence (DNA): TGTGCCTGGAGTTCCGGGACAGGGGCGCGCGAGCAGTACTTC.

This chain uses TRBV29-1 with TRBJ1-2, with unresolved D. The CDR3 sequence is 12 residues long. Trimming pared 4 bases from V and 7 bases from J, leaving 13 bases between. Per germline, CDR1 SQVTM and CDR2 ANQGSEA. CDR3 sequence reads: CSVVTSGSGYTF. The CDR3 DNA reads as TGCAGCGTTGTCACGTCAGGCAGTGGCTACACCTTC.

The CDR3 bases are TGTGCCAGCAGTTACCCGACAGGGGCTGGGGCCAACGTCCTGACTTTC. Protein: CASSYPTGAGANVLTF. The V gene is TRBV6-5, the J gene TRBJ2-6, with 8 bases identical to TRBD1. V lost 2 bases to trimming and J lost 2 bases; unmatched junction nucleotides: 2. The CDR3 sequence is 16 residues long. Germline CDR1 reads MNHEY; CDR2 reads SVGAGI.

The count of this clone is one. V usage is TRBV5-1 and J usage is TRBJ2-5; D might be TRBD2 (5 bases). From germline, CDR1 is SGHRS and CDR2 YFSETQ. There are 14 residues in the CDR3. The germline V and J ends were trimmed by 0 bases and 5 bases, with 11 bases remaining between them. CDR3 bases: TGCGCCAGCAGCTTGGAAGGGAGAGGGGAGACCCAGTACTTC. The encoded protein is CASSLEGRGETQYF.

The rearrangement uses TRBV2 and TRBJ2-1; D not resolved. The CDR3 has 11 residues. Germline assignment: CDR1 SNHLY and CDR2 FYNNEI. Trimming shortened V by 7 bases and J by 10 bases, and 11 bases separated the two germline ends. The CDR3 region has the DNA TGTGCCAGCACCGCCCACGGGGAGCAGTTCTTC. This translates into CASTAHGEQFF.

J is TRBJ2-1 and V is TRBV19; possibly TRBD1 for D (6 bases). V lost 6 bases and J lost 7, with 16 bases in between. Germline V gene lookup returns CDR1 LNHDA and CDR2 SQIVND (reference sequence). There are 14 residues in the CDR3. CDR3 loop: CASRLGQTQNEQFF. The CDR3 coding sequence is TGTGCCAGTAGACTAGGACAGACACAGAATGAGCAGTTCTTC.

This chain joins TRBV7-9 and TRBJ2-7; D is perhaps TRBD1 (6 bases). Germline V gene sequence: CDR1 SEHNR, CDR2 FQNEAQ (reference sequence). Trimming stripped 3 bases from V and 0 bases from J, with 15 bases between. This CDR3 is built from 16 residues. CDR3 protein: CASSFAGAPISYEQYF. Written as DNA, the CDR3 is TGTGCCAGCAGCTTCGCAGGGGCCCCCATCTCCTACGAGCAGTACTTC.

This clone was recorded once. The chain is built from TRBV4-3 and TRBJ1-1; D is unresolved. There are 14 residues in the CDR3. The V gene's germline CDR1 is LGHNA and CDR2 YSLEER. Trimming left V 4 bases short and J 3 bases short, with 12 bases between. The CDR3 nucleotides are TGCGCCAGCAGCCGGGCAGAGTTGGACACTGAAGCTTTCTTT. Protein sequence: CASSRAELDTEAFF.